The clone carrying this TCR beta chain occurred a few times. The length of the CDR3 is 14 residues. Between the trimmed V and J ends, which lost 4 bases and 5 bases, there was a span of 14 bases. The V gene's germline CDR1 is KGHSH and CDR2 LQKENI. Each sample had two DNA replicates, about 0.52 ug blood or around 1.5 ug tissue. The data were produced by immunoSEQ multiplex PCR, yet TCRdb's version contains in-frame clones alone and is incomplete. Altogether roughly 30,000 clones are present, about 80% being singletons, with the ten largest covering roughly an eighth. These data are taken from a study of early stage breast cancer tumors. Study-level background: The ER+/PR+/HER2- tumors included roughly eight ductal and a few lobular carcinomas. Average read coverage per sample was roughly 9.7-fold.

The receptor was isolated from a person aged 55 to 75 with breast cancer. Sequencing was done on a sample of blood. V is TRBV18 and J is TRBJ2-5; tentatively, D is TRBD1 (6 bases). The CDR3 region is CASSQDRTGETQYF. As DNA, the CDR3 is TGTGCCAGCTCACAAGACAGGACCGGGGAGACCCAGTACTTC. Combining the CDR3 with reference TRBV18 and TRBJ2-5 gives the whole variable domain NAGVMQNPRHLVRRRGQEARLRCSPMKGHSHVYWYRQLPEEGLKFMVYLQKENIIDESGMPKERFSAEFPKEGPSILRIQQVVRGDSAAYFCASSQDRTGETQYFGPGTRLLVL.